Below are 17 T cell receptor beta chains sequenced from a single sample in a study of T cell changes during pregnancy in multiple sclerosis. The method was immunoSEQ multiplex PCR; TCRdb's version includes in-frame clones alone and lacks a portion of them. This table has roughly 87,000 clones, roughly nine tenths appearing once. Sequencing used PBMCs, obtained in the first trimester of pregnancy. The receptors were gathered from a female donor in good health, serving as a control in a pregnancy study. Some clones in this sample may be carry-over from other donors' samples.

The chain joins TRBV5-1 to TRBJ2-5; TRBD1 matches at 8 bases. V dropped 4 bases and J dropped 5; count of bases not matched to a gene: 4. CDR1 and CDR2 (germline): SGHRS, YFSETQ. The CDR3 contains 13 residues. The CDR3 protein is CASSKDRVETQYF. CDR3 nucleotides: TGCGCCAGCAGCAAGGACAGGGTCGAGACCCAGTACTTC.

This clone appeared once. The chain has TRBV6-5 and TRBJ2-7; no definite D call. V dropped 7 bases and J dropped 6 bases, with 10 bases sitting between them. The CDR3 has 11 residues. In germline, CDR1 is MNHEY, CDR2 SVGAGI. The CDR3 here is CASTLLGEQYF. The DNA of the CDR3 is TGTGCCAGCACCCTGCTAGGCGAGCAGTACTTC.

The gene calls are TRBV4-3 and TRBJ1-2; D not resolved. In germline, CDR1 is LGHNA, CDR2 YSLEER. The CDR3 sequence is 21 residues long. Trimming shortened V by 3 bases and J by 0 bases, and 29 bases separated the two germline ends. The DNA for the CDR3 is TGCGCCAGCAGCCAGGAACTGGGAGCTTATGACTTCCCTTTAGCTAACTATGGCTACACCTTC. This encodes CASSQELGAYDFPLANYGYTF.

The V and J genes are TRBV6-1 and TRBJ2-7, with 7 bases matching TRBD2. CDR1 and CDR2 from the germline V gene are MNHNS and SASEGT. Unmatched junction bases numbered 9, after V lost 8 bases and J lost 2 bases. The CDR3 extends over 14 amino acids. As DNA, the CDR3 is TGTGCCAGCGGGAGGGGCTTAGCCACCTACGAGCAGTACTTC. As protein: CASGRGLATYEQYF.

The genes are TRBV28 and TRBJ2-7, with 7 bases that match TRBD1. This CDR3 region has 15 residues. The germline gives CDR1 MDHEN, CDR2 SYDVKM. Losses at the gene ends were 5 bases for V and 3 bases for J; bases not matched to a gene: 10. The CDR3 region has the DNA TGTGCCAGCAGTGTACAACAGGGGACGGGCTACGAGCAGTACTTC. This sequence encodes CASSVQQGTGYEQYF.

This chain's CDR3 is CASSSSSGPYNEQFF. The CDR3 DNA reads as TGTGCCAGCAGCTCTTCTAGCGGGCCGTACAATGAGCAGTTCTTC. The chain uses TRBV7-2 and TRBJ2-1; 8 bases align to TRBD2. Germline V lookup: CDR1 SGHTA, CDR2 FQGNSA. CDR3 length equals 15 residues. Trimming at V came to 4 bases and at J to 4 bases, leaving 6 bases not matched to a gene.

This clone was counted between two and nine times. J is TRBJ1-2 and V is TRBV30; D gene ambiguous. The CDR3 totals 12 residues. From germline, CDR1 is GTSNPN and CDR2 SVGIG (reference sequence). The V end lost 1 base, the J end lost 6 bases, and 9 bases lay between the germline ends. The CDR3 is CAWSGGRHGYTF. DNA for the CDR3: TGTGCCTGGAGTGGCGGGAGACATGGCTACACCTTC.

The CDR3 here is CASSLADGSGSYEQYF. DNA for the CDR3: TGTGCCAGCAGCTTAGCGGACGGGAGCGGGTCTTACGAGCAGTACTTC. This rearrangement joins TRBV7-2 to TRBJ2-7; D might be TRBD2 (6 bases). Germline CDR1 is SGHTA and CDR2 is FQGNSA. V was shortened by 0 bases and J by 4 bases, with 16 bases between the two germline ends. The CDR3 runs to 16 residues.

V and J are TRBV27 and TRBJ1-5, with D possibly TRBD1 on 6 matching bases. Trimming took off 0 bases at V and 7 bases at J, with 13 bases between the two ends. CDR3 length equals 15 residues. Germline V gene data show CDR1 as MNHEY and CDR2 as SMNVEV (reference sequence). Written as DNA, the CDR3 is TGTGCCAGCAGTTTATCGACAGGCCCGACGCAGCCCCAGCATTTT. Translation: CASSLSTGPTQPQHF.

The rearrangement joins TRBV7-9 to TRBJ2-7; 12 nucleotides match TRBD2. There are 15 residues in the CDR3. CDR1 is SEHNR and CDR2 is FQNEAQ in the germline V gene (reference sequence). The trim removed 2 bases at V and 5 bases at J, leaving 4 bases unmatched. CDR3 coding DNA: TGTGCCAGCAGCTTAACAACTAGCGGGAGGCACGAGCAGTACTTC. Protein: CASSLTTSGRHEQYF. Using reference TRBV7-9 and TRBJ2-7 for the parts outside the CDR3, the full variable domain is DTGVSQNPRHKITKRGQNVTFRCDPISEHNRLYWYRQTLGQGPEFLTYFQNEAQLEKSRLLSDRFSAERPKGSFSTLEIQRTEQGDSAMYLCASSLTTSGRHEQYFGPGTRLTVT.

The gene calls are TRBV7-9 and TRBJ1-5, with D unclear. V was shortened by 4 bases and J by 9 bases, with 10 bases between the two germline ends. The CDR3 is made up of 12 amino acids. Germline V gene lookup returns CDR1 SEHNR and CDR2 FQNEAQ (reference sequence). The CDR3 loop reads CASSSWSMPQHF. The CDR3 coding sequence is TGTGCCAGCAGCTCATGGAGCATGCCCCAGCATTTT.

The chain employs TRBV11-3 and TRBJ2-7; D ambiguous. There are 14 residues in the CDR3. Germline-derived CDR1 and CDR2 are SGHNT and YENEEA. The V end lost 1 base, the J end lost 0 bases, and 7 bases lay between the germline ends. The CDR3, as DNA: TGTGCCAGCAGCTTAGGCGGTGGCTCCTACGAGCAGTACTTC. Amino acids: CASSLGGGSYEQYF.

The chain joins TRBV11-3 to TRBJ2-3; the D is unclear. V lost 1 base to trimming and J lost 2 bases, with 4 bases between them. Germline V CDR1 and CDR2: SGHNT, YENEEA. This CDR3 is 13 amino acids long. In DNA form, the CDR3 reads TGTGCCAGCAGCTTAGGGGCCACAGATACGCAGTATTTT. Translated, it gives CASSLGATDTQYF.

The rearrangement joins TRBV9 to TRBJ2-7, with 8 bases identical to TRBD1. Per germline, CDR1 SGDLS and CDR2 YYNGEE. V was clipped by 3 bases and J by 4 bases; unmatched bases: 6. The CDR3 is 14 amino acids. CDR3 protein: CASSAQGAAYEQYF. Written as DNA, the CDR3 is TGTGCCAGCAGCGCGCAGGGGGCTGCGTACGAGCAGTACTTC.

A word on this clone: Germline is not matched at one junction end, which may reflect a read error. The chain uses TRBV2 and TRBJ1-1; 8 bases align to TRBD1. The germline V gene encodes CDR1 SNHLY and CDR2 FYNNEI. The CDR3 sequence is 16 residues long. CDR3 sequence (DNA): TGTGCCAGCAGTGAAGGGGTAGGGGACAGGAACAATGAAGCTTTCTTT. Encoded protein: CASSEGVGDRNNEAFF.

In this sample, this clone turned up once. The CDR3 protein is CASSRGSNTEAFF. The CDR3 region has the DNA TGCGCCAGCAGCCGGGGCAGTAACACTGAAGCTTTCTTT. V and J are TRBV4-1 and TRBJ1-1; tentative D call: TRBD1 (5 bases). Germline assignment: CDR1 MGHRA and CDR2 YSYEKL. The V gene lost 4 bases and the J gene lost 2 bases, with 8 bases spanning the gap. CDR3 length: 13 amino acids.

CDR3 residues: CASSLGQPSLYEQYF. Written as DNA, the CDR3 is TGTGCCAGCTCACTAGGACAGCCCTCTCTCTACGAGCAGTACTTC. V is TRBV18 and J is TRBJ2-7; tentative D call: TRBD1 (6 bases). V lost 4 bases, J lost 3 bases, and 16 bases lay in between. Germline loops: CDR1 KGHSH, CDR2 LQKENI. This CDR3 has 15 residues.